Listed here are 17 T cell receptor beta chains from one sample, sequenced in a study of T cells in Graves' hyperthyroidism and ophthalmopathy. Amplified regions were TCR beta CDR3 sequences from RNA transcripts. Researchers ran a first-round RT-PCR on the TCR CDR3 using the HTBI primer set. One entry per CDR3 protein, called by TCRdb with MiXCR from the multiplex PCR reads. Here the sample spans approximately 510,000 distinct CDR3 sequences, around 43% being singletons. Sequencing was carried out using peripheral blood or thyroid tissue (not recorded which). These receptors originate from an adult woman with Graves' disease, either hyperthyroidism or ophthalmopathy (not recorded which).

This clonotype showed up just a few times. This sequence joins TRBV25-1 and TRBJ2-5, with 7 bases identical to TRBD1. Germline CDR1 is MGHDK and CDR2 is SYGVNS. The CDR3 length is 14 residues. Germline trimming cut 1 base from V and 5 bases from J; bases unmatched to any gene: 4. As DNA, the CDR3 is TGTGCCAGCAGTGAATGGGACAGCCGGGAGACCCAGTACTTC. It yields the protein CASSEWDSRETQYF.

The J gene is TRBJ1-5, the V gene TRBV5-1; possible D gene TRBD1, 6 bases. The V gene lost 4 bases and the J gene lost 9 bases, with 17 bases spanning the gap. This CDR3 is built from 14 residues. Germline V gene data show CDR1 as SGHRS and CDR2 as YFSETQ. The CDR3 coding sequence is TGCGCCAGCAGCAAGGACTCCCTGGGGGCGCCCCAGCATTTT. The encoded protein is CASSKDSLGAPQHF.

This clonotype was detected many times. This CDR3 reads CASSQMGGSYNSPLHF. Written as DNA, the CDR3 is TGTGCCAGCAGCCAGATGGGAGGCTCCTATAATTCACCCCTCCACTTT. This chain links TRBV2 with TRBJ1-6; no firm D call. Germline V gives CDR1 SNHLY, CDR2 FYNNEI. The CDR3 loop spans 16 amino acids. V dropped 6 bases and J dropped 0 bases, with 12 bases sitting between them.

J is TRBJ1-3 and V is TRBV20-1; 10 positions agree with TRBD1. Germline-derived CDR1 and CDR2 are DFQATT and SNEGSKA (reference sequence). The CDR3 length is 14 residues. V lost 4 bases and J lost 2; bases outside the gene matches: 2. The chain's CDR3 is CSAKGQGTGNTIYF. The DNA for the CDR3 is TGCAGTGCTAAGGGACAGGGGACTGGAAACACCATATATTTT.

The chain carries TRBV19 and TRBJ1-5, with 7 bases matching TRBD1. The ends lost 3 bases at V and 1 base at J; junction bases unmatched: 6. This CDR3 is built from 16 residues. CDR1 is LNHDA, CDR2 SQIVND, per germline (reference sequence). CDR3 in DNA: TGTGCCAGTAGTATTGGCGGACAGGTGAGCAATCAGCCCCAGCATTTT. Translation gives CASSIGGQVSNQPQHF.

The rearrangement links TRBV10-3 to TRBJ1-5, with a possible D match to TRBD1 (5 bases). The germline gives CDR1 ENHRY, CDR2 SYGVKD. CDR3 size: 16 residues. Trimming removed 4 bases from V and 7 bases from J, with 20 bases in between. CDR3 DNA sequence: TGTGCCATCAGTGCCTCCGGACTGGGGAGGGACCAGCCCCAGCATTTT. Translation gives CAISASGLGRDQPQHF.

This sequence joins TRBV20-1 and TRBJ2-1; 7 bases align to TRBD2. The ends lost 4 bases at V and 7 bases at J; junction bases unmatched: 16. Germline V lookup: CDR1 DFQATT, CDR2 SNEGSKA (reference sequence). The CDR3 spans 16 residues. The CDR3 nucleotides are TGCAGTGCTAACGAAATTGGCGGGACTACGACGAATGAGCAGTTCTTC. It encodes CSANEIGGTTTNEQFF.

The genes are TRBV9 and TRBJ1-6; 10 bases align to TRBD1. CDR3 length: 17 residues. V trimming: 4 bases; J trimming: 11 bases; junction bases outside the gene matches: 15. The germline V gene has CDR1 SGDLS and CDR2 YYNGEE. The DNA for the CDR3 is TGTGCCAGCAGCCCGAGCATTCGGACAGGGGGTTGGCCACCCCTCCACTTT. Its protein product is CASSPSIRTGGWPPLHF.

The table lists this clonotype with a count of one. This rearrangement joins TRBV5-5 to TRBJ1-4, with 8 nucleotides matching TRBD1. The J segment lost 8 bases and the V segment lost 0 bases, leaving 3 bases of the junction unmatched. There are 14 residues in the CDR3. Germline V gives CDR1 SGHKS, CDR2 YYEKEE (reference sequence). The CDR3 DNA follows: TGTGCCAGCAGCTTGGTCAGGGGGCAAGAAAAACTGTTTTTT. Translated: CASSLVRGQEKLFF.

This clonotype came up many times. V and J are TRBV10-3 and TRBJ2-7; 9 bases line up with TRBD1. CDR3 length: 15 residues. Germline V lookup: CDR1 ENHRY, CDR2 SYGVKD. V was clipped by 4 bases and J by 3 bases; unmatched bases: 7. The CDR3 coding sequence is TGTGCCATCAGTGGGGTGGACAGGGGTAACTACGAGCAGTACTTC. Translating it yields CAISGVDRGNYEQYF.

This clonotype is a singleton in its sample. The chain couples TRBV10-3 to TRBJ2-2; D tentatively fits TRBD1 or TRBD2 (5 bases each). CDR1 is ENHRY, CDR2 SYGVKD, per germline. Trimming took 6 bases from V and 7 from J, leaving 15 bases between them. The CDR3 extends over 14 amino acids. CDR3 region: CAIRPGSGVGELFF. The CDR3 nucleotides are TGTGCCATCAGACCAGGGAGTGGGGTCGGGGAGCTGTTTTTT.

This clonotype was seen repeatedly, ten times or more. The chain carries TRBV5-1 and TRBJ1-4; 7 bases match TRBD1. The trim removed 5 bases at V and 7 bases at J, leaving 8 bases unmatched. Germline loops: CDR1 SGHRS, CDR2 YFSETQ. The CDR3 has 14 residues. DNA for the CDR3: TGCGCCAGCAGACCAACAGGGGCGCCTGAAAAACTGTTTTTT. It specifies CASRPTGAPEKLFF.

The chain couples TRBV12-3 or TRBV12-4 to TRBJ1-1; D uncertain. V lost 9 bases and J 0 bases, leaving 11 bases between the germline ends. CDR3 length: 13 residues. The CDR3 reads CASRQPLNTEAFF. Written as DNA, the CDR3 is TGTGCCAGTAGACAACCGCTGAACACTGAAGCTTTCTTT.

The DNA for the CDR3 is TGTGCCAGCACAGCCCTAGCAGGTTTGGAAATAGTAGGAGCTTTCTTT. Its translation: CASTALAGLEIVGAFF. The chain links TRBV7-3 to TRBJ1-1; no firm D call. The germline gives CDR1 SGHTA, CDR2 FQGTGA. Trimming took off 7 bases at V and 10 bases at J, with 28 bases between the two ends. This CDR3 has 16 residues.

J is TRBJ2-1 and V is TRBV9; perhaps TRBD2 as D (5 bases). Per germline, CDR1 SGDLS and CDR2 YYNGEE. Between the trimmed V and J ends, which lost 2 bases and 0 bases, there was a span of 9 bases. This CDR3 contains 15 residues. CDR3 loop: CASSVLGSSYNEQFF. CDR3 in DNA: TGTGCCAGCAGCGTGTTGGGGAGCTCCTACAATGAGCAGTTCTTC.

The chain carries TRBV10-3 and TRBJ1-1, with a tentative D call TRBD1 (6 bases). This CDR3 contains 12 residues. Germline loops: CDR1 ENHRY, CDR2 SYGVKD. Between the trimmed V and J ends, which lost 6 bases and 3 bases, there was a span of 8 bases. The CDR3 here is CAIRRGYTEAFF. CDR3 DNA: TGTGCCATCAGGAGGGGGTACACTGAAGCTTTCTTT.

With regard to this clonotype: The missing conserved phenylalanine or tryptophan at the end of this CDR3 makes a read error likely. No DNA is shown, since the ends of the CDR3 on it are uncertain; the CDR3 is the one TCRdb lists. The CDR3 region is CATSEAGGSY. The V gene is TRBV24-1, the J gene TRBJ1-4; the table calls TRBD1, which could not be checked here. Per germline, CDR1 KGHDR and CDR2 SFDVKD. Both ends counted, the CDR3 spans 10 residues.